This is a list of T cell receptor beta chains from one sample in a study of cytomegalovirus exposure and HLA in healthy donors. Assay: immunoSEQ multiplex PCR; the TCRdb copy retains only in-frame clones and omits some. In the table there are tens of thousands of clones, about 66% of which are singletons. Sequencing input: PBMCs. Source of these receptors: a man between 50 and 59 years old in good health and CMV-seropositive. Each CDR3 is given with its conserved first and last residue. A D gene is named only where the DNA matches it firmly. For some rows the clone size is stated as once, few or many, or as a class when expanded; others skip it.

V gene	J gene	clone size	D gene	CDR3 protein	CDR3 DNA
TRBV2	TRBJ1-1	few	.	CASSEMGGTEAFF	TGTGCCAGCAGTGAAATGGGGGGTACTGAAGCTTTCTTT
TRBV30	TRBJ1-4	.	TRBD1	CAWSSWRQGPSEKLFF	TGTGCCTGGAGTAGTTGGAGACAGGGCCCCAGCGAAAAACTGTTTTTT
TRBV19	TRBJ2-2	.	.	CASTTQNTGELFF	TGTGCCAGCACTACCCAGAACACCGGGGAGCTGTTTTTT
TRBV10-3	TRBJ2-1	.	.	CAISEQGSYNEQFF	TGTGCCATCAGTGAACAGGGTTCCTACAATGAGCAGTTCTTC
TRBV7-2	TRBJ2-3	.	.	CASSLDSGDTQYF	TGTGCCAGCAGCTTAGACAGTGGAGATACGCAGTATTTT
TRBV7-2	TRBJ1-1	.	.	CASSAWTANTEAFF	TGTGCCAGCAGCGCTTGGACAGCGAACACTGAAGCTTTCTTT
TRBV5-1	TRBJ2-1	.	TRBD1	CASSLTTGNEQFF	TGCGCCAGCAGCTTGACGACAGGGAATGAGCAGTTCTTC
TRBV9	TRBJ1-6	.	.	CASSGRDSSYNSPLHF	TGTGCCAGCAGCGGCCGGGATTCCTCCTATAATTCACCCCTCCACTTT
TRBV23-1	TRBJ1-4	.	.	CASSQSRATNEKLFF	TGCGCCAGCAGTCAATCGCGCGCAACTAATGAAAAACTGTTTTTT
TRBV11-3	TRBJ1-2	.	.	CASSEQGGYGYTF	TGTGCCAGCAGTGAACAGGGTGGCTATGGCTACACCTTC
TRBV29-1	TRBJ2-3	few	.	CSVVTGSTTDTQYF	TGCAGCGTTGTTACAGGATCTACGACAGATACGCAGTATTTT
TRBV13	TRBJ2-7	.	TRBD1	CASSGTGWEQYF	TGTGCCAGCAGTGGGACAGGGTGGGAGCAGTACTTC
TRBV11-2	TRBJ1-1	once	.	CASSLGGGKNTEAFF	TGTGCCAGCAGCTTAGGGGGGGGGAAGAACACTGAAGCTTTCTTT
TRBV25-1	TRBJ1-1	.	TRBD1	CASSPGQGGDTEAFF	TGTGCCAGCAGTCCTGGACAGGGAGGCGACACTGAAGCTTTCTTT
TRBV11-1	TRBJ2-1	.	.	CASSLSSYNEQFF	TGTGCCAGCAGCCTGAGCTCCTACAATGAGCAGTTCTTC
TRBV4-3	TRBJ1-6	.	TRBD1	CASSLTGQGNSPLHF	TGCGCCAGCAGCCTAACGGGACAGGGTAATTCACCCCTCCACTTT
TRBV15	TRBJ2-7	.	.	CATSRAGNIIEQYF	TGTGCCACCAGCAGAGCCGGGAACATAATAGAGCAGTACTTC
TRBV14	TRBJ1-6	.	.	CASSPGGTPNSPLHF	TGTGCCAGCAGCCCGGGGGGGACGCCAAATTCACCCCTCCACTTT
TRBV2	TRBJ2-7	.	TRBD2	CASSLERGGEYF	TGTGCCAGCAGCCTTGAGCGGGGGGGCGAGTACTTC
TRBV9	TRBJ1-2	.	TRBD1	CASSERENRGNGYTF	TGTGCCAGCAGCGAGAGGGAGAACAGGGGAAATGGCTACACCTTC
TRBV4-3	TRBJ1-2	.	TRBD1	CASSQVPPGQGAAAYGYTF	TGCGCCAGCAGCCAAGTCCCCCCGGGACAGGGGGCGGCGGCCTATGGCTACACCTTC
TRBV19	TRBJ1-2	.	TRBD1	CASTYTGDGYTF	TGTGCCAGTACCTACACAGGGGATGGCTACACCTTC
TRBV6-6	TRBJ2-4	.	.	CASSLAPKNIQYF	TGTGCCAGCAGTTTAGCGCCCAAAAACATTCAGTACTTC
TRBV28	TRBJ2-1	.	TRBD1	CASSPRTGAYNEQFF	TGTGCCAGCAGTCCCCGGACAGGTGCCTACAATGAGCAGTTCTTC
TRBV12-5	TRBJ1-2	.	.	CASGLVGQLYGYTF	TGTGCTAGTGGTTTAGTTGGACAGCTCTATGGCTACACCTTC
TRBV6-4	TRBJ1-2	.	TRBD1	CASSDSGTGGSGYTF	TGTGCCAGCAGTGACTCCGGGACAGGGGGCAGTGGCTACACCTTC
TRBV18	TRBJ2-7	.	TRBD2	CASSPFGILAAPYEQYF	TGTGCCAGCTCACCATTCGGAATTCTAGCGGCACCCTACGAGCAGTACTTC
TRBV5-4	TRBJ2-5	once	.	CASRVGGGAIVRETQYF	TGTGCCAGCAGGGTGGGAGGCGGGGCTATAGTGAGGGAGACCCAGTACTTC
TRBV6-6	TRBJ1-2	.	.	CASRGGGYTF	TGTGCCAGCAGGGGGGGTGGCTACACCTTC
TRBV7-3	TRBJ2-5	few	.	CASSLTWRETQYF	TGTGCCAGCAGCCTAACATGGAGAGAGACCCAGTACTTC
TRBV6-1	TRBJ2-1	.	.	CASEDTDYNEQFF	TGTGCCAGTGAAGACACGGACTACAATGAGCAGTTCTTC
TRBV11-3	TRBJ2-1	.	TRBD2	CASSFRGGEQFF	TGTGCCAGCAGCTTCCGCGGGGGTGAGCAGTTCTTC
TRBV7-9	TRBJ1-3	once	.	CASSLAGAGGNTIYF	TGTGCCAGCAGCTTAGCGGGCGCGGGCGGAAACACCATATATTTT
TRBV10-1	TRBJ1-3	.	TRBD1	CASSCRTGGSGNTIYF	TGCGCCAGCAGTTGCAGGACAGGGGGATCTGGAAACACCATATATTTT
TRBV4-3	TRBJ2-5	.	.	CASSHSGGGETQYF	TGCGCCAGCAGCCACTCAGGGGGAGGAGAGACCCAGTACTTC